Listed below are T cell receptor beta chains from one sample, sequenced in a study of OX40 agonist ivuxolimab in advanced cancers. Sequencing was performed with immunoSEQ multiplex PCR; in TCRdb, only in-frame clones are kept and a portion is missing. The sample consists of more than 50,000 clones, more than 70% of them appearing once. Here the sequenced sample was CD4+ or CD8+ T cells sorted from blood, taken in a trial of the OX40 agonist ivuxolimab. Receptors originate from an adult with an advanced solid tumor such as melanoma, head and neck, liver or kidney cancer. CDR3s include the opening cysteine and the closing phenylalanine or tryptophan. The D gene is left open where the match is weak. Expanded clones are given a class, and other clones once, few, many or no size at all.

CASSYSWGQRETQYF TGTGCCAGCAGTTACTCGTGGGGGCAGAGGGAGACCCAGTACTTC . . TRBJ2-5 TRBV6-5
CASSLDRGLITDTQYF TGTGCCAGCAGCTTGGACAGGGGGCTGATCACAGATACGCAGTATTTT . TRBD1 TRBJ2-3 TRBV5-5
CASSLQSGSHTGELFF TGTGCCAGTAGTCTCCAAAGCGGGTCCCACACCGGGGAGCTGTTTTTT . . TRBJ2-2 TRBV19
CASSPVDSNQPQHF TGTGCCAGCTCACCAGTAGATAGCAATCAGCCCCAGCATTTT . . TRBJ1-5 TRBV18
CASRKGQGAWEQYF TGTGCCAGCAGAAAGGGACAGGGGGCTTGGGAGCAGTACTTC . TRBD1 TRBJ2-7 TRBV27
CASSLLGPTTEAFF TGTGCCAGCAGCCTCCTGGGGCCAACCACTGAAGCTTTCTTT . . TRBJ1-1 TRBV11-1
CASSQGDSRTEAFF TGCGCCAGCAGCCAAGGGGACAGTCGCACTGAAGCTTTCTTT once TRBD1 TRBJ1-1 TRBV5-1
CASKQGRDGYTF TGTGCCAGCAAACAGGGTAGGGACGGCTACACCTTC . . TRBJ1-2 TRBV6-5
CASSEEAGISGNTIYF TGTGCCAGCAGTGAAGAAGCGGGCATCTCTGGAAACACCATATATTTT . . TRBJ1-3 TRBV2
CASSLGRGQTDTQYF TGTGCCAGCAGCTTGGGAAGGGGGCAGACAGATACGCAGTATTTT . TRBD1 TRBJ2-3 TRBV5-4
CASSLSLAGTGTQYF TGCGCCAGCAGCTTGTCGTTAGCGGGAACAGGTACGCAGTATTTT . TRBD2 TRBJ2-3 TRBV5-1
CASWDRGGPDTQYF TGTGCCAGCTGGGACAGGGGAGGGCCAGATACGCAGTATTTT . TRBD1 TRBJ2-3 TRBV6-6
CASSLESSSNSPLHF TGCGCCAGCAGCTTGGAGTCCTCTTCAAATTCACCCCTCCACTTT . . TRBJ1-6 TRBV5-1
CASSFISGATYGYTF TGTGCCAGCAGTTTCATCTCAGGTGCCACCTATGGCTACACCTTC few . TRBJ1-2 TRBV2
CASSLALTNTEAFF TGTGCCAGCAGCTTAGCGCTGACGAACACTGAAGCTTTCTTT . . TRBJ1-1 TRBV7-2
CASSPPAGGRTEAFF TGTGCCAGCTCACCTCCCGCAGGGGGCCGGACTGAAGCTTTCTTT . TRBD1 TRBJ1-1 TRBV18
CASSLNRWEYQETQYF TGTGCCAGCAGCTTAAATCGTTGGGAGTACCAAGAGACCCAGTACTTC once . TRBJ2-5 TRBV7-9
CASSSPWGDRRNEQFF TGTGCCAGCAGCTCGCCGTGGGGGGACCGCCGCAATGAGCAGTTCTTC . . TRBJ2-1 TRBV11-3
CASSVKGLAGVQQYF TGTGCCAGCAGTGTCAAAGGACTAGCGGGAGTTCAGCAGTACTTC . TRBD2 TRBJ2-7 TRBV25-1
CASRVSGRHLTGELFF TGTGCCAGTAGGGTTAGCGGGAGGCACCTAACCGGGGAGCTGTTTTTT few TRBD2 TRBJ2-2 TRBV19
CATSRDTGRATQYF TGTGCCACCAGCAGAGATACAGGGAGAGCTACGCAGTATTTT . . TRBJ2-3 TRBV15
CASSPPIGGGQVEQFF TGTGCCAGCTCACCACCGATAGGCGGGGGGCAGGTTGAGCAGTTCTTC once TRBD2 TRBJ2-1 TRBV18
CASERPAVYEQYF TGTGCCAGCGAACGACCGGCCGTCTACGAGCAGTACTTC . . TRBJ2-7 TRBV6-1